The 4 T cell receptor beta chains below were found in one sample sequenced in a study of blood T cell repertoires in COVID-19. Sequenced by immunoSEQ multiplex PCR; TCRdb stores in-frame clones only, minus some. The data contain about 210,000 clones, 81% of them singletons. The sequencing input was PBMCs or T cells enriched from blood (not recorded which). The receptors stem from a woman between 50 and 59 years old with acute COVID-19.

This chain connects TRBV12-3 or TRBV12-4 to TRBJ1-5, with D possibly TRBD1 on 6 matching bases. The CDR3 is 13 residues long. V was cut by 5 bases and J by 8 bases, with 13 bases left in between. Written as DNA, the CDR3 is TGTGCCAGCAGTACAGGGAGATGGGAGCCCCAGCATTTT. This sequence encodes CASSTGRWEPQHF.

The chain joins TRBV6-5 to TRBJ2-6; D not certain. There are 14 residues in the CDR3. V lost 6 bases and J lost 0, with 6 bases in between. Germline assignment: CDR1 MNHEY and CDR2 SVGAGI. Here the CDR3 DNA reads TGTGCCAGCAGACAGATCTCTGGGGCCAACGTCCTGACTTTC. Protein product: CASRQISGANVLTF.

The chain's CDR3 is CAPRAVGNTEAFF. The CDR3 DNA sequence: TGTGCCCCCCGAGCGGTGGGGAACACTGAAGCTTTCTTT. V and J are TRBV12-3 or TRBV12-4 and TRBJ1-1; D is ambiguous. Trimming left V 11 bases short and J 1 base short, with 14 bases between. CDR3 length: 13 residues.

The gene calls are TRBV28 and TRBJ2-2; TRBD1 matches 9 bases. Trimming cost V 8 bases and J 5 bases; bases outside gene matches: 6. Germline V gene data show CDR1 as MDHEN and CDR2 as SYDVKM. CDR3 length: 14 amino acids. Here the CDR3 DNA reads TGTGCCAGCGGAGGGACAGGGTTTACCGGGGAGCTGTTTTTT. Encoded protein: CASGGTGFTGELFF.